These 3 T cell receptor beta chains were sequenced from one sample in a study of PD-L1 blockade in urothelial cancer. Time point given: pretreatment peripheral blood. Profiled with immunoSEQ multiplex PCR; TCRdb holds only in-frame clones, not every one. The table has 68,000 or so clones, 81% seen once; the top ten hold approximately 5.1%. The starting material was PBMCs, obtained around atezolizumab (anti-PD-L1) treatment. These receptors all stem from a man aged 65 to 85 with urothelial cancer.

The chain employs TRBV7-2 and TRBJ2-4; unclear D gene. CDR3 length: 15 residues. V lost 5 bases, J lost 6 bases, and 17 bases lay in between. The germline V gene encodes CDR1 SGHTA and CDR2 FQGNSA. CDR3 protein: CASSPPTPSRNIQYF. CDR3 nucleotide sequence: TGTGCCAGCAGCCCACCAACCCCGAGTAGAAACATTCAGTACTTC. The full variable domain, with the rest looked up from reference TRBV7-2 and TRBJ2-4, is GAGVSQSPSNKVTEKGKDVELRCDPISGHTALYWYRQSLGQGLEFLIYFQGNSAPDKSGLPSDRFSAERTGGSVSTLTIQRTQQEDSAVYLCASSPPTPSRNIQYFGAGTRLSVL.

CDR3 region: CASSQGRELTGELFF. CDR3 nucleotide sequence: TGCGCCAGCAGCCAGGGAAGGGAGTTGACCGGGGAGCTGTTTTTT. The V and J genes are TRBV4-1 and TRBJ2-2, with D possibly TRBD2 on 5 matching bases. Looked up from germline, CDR1 is MGHRA and CDR2 is YSYEKL. The CDR3 runs to 15 residues. Deletions cut 3 bases from V and 5 bases from J, with 13 bases between.

This clone was seen only once. The chain carries TRBV19 and TRBJ1-5; 10 bases line up with TRBD1. The trim removed 6 bases at V and 3 bases at J, leaving 2 bases unmatched. This CDR3 region has 14 residues. Germline lookup yields CDR1 LNHDA and CDR2 SQIVND (reference sequence). CDR3 coding DNA: TGTGCCAGTAGAGGGACAGGGGTCAATCAGCCCCAGCATTTT. It codes for CASRGTGVNQPQHF.